This TCR beta chain originates from a study of cytomegalovirus exposure and HLA in healthy donors. Study-wide points: The authors listed roughly 150 TCR beta chains as cytomegalovirus-associated.

The CDR3 length is 14 residues. The trim removed 7 bases at V and 2 bases at J, leaving 4 bases unmatched. Germline V gene sequence: CDR1 MNHNS, CDR2 SASEGT. 13 Jbeta primers and 60 Vbeta primers were used for the PCR. Method: immunoSEQ multiplex PCR; TCRdb's copy keeps in-frame clones and lacks some. The data contain 120,000 or so clones, around three quarters of them seen just once; the ten biggest clones take up around 3.7%. In the case of this clone: Its antigen is undetermined.

The chain is built from TRBV6-1 and TRBJ1-5, with 8 bases fitting TRBD1. This clonotype originated in a man aged 25 to 40 in good health and CMV-seronegative. Sequenced material: PBMCs. CDR3 DNA sequence: TGTGCCAGCACCATACAGGGGGGCAATCAGCCCCAGCATTTT. It translates to CASTIQGGNQPQHF.